Here is one T cell receptor (beta chain) with its context. The antigen remains unidentified. J was trimmed by 6 bases and V by 3 bases; bases with no gene match: 8. CDR1 is SGHRS and CDR2 is YFSETQ in the germline V gene. This CDR3 has 17 residues. The sample originates from a study of graft-versus-host responses after intestinal transplantation. The repertoire was sequenced with immunoSEQ multiplex PCR; TCRdb's copy has only in-frame clones and lacks some. The data contain tens of thousands of clones, 85% to 95% of them singletons. The chain joins TRBV5-1 to TRBJ2-1, with 14 bases matching TRBD2. The TCR comes from a human donor who received an intestinal transplant. The material sequenced was unstimulated CD8+ T cells sorted from spleen or lymph node cells, taken before intestinal transplant. CDR3 in DNA: TGCGCCAGCAGCTATGGGACTAGCGGGGGCCCCAGCAATGAGCAGTTCTTC. Protein product: CASSYGTSGGPSNEQFF.